This T cell receptor beta chain was captured in a study of blood T cells in healthy people across ages. Whole-study results and caveats: With age, beta diversity per million T cells declined roughly linearly, significantly by approximately 41. PBMCs left unsorted prevented a conclusive naive versus antigen-experienced comparison. TCR beta diversity tracked closely with naive T cell percentage.

Primed by a sample-barcoded 5' primer and a J-beta primer mix, a second PCR proceeded for roughly 6 to 12 cycles. From the 5' RACE reads, TCRdb called clonotypes with MiXCR, one entry per CDR3 protein. The sample comprises over 600,000 distinct CDR3 sequences, approximately 53% of which are singletons, and around 25% rests with the top ten. Trimming shortened V by 6 bases and J by 4 bases, and 12 bases separated the two germline ends. Germline loops: CDR1 MNHNY, CDR2 SVGAGI (reference sequence). The CDR3 is made up of 13 amino acids. As regards this clonotype: No antigen is known for it.

The TCR was taken from a man aged 35-49 years in good health. The chain recombines TRBV6-6 with TRBJ2-5, with D maybe TRBD1 (5 bases). The specimen was blood. The CDR3 sequence is CASSPWQGETQYF. For the CDR3, the DNA is TGTGCCAGCAGCCCGTGGCAGGGAGAGACCCAGTACTTC.